One sample yielded the 21 T cell receptor beta chains listed below, sequenced in a study of OX40 agonist ivuxolimab in advanced cancers. The table came from immunoSEQ multiplex PCR; TCRdb's copy has only in-frame clones and leaves some out. The sample has tens of thousands of clones; about 85% are singletons. Specimen: CD4+ or CD8+ T cells sorted from blood, collected in a trial of the OX40 agonist ivuxolimab. These receptors were obtained from an adult with an advanced solid tumor such as melanoma, head and neck, liver or kidney cancer.

V is TRBV30 and J is TRBJ2-5; TRBD2 matches 11 bases. The V gene's germline CDR1 is GTSNPN and CDR2 SVGIG (reference sequence). This CDR3 comprises 18 residues. V trimming: 4 bases; J trimming: 3 bases; junction bases outside the gene matches: 16. The CDR3 sequence: CAWIGRKGTSGGEETQYF. DNA for the CDR3: TGTGCCTGGATCGGGAGGAAAGGGACTAGCGGAGGTGAAGAGACCCAGTACTTC.

V usage is TRBV2 and J usage is TRBJ2-4; no clear D. The CDR3 runs 12 residues. Trimming took 3 bases from V and 4 from J, leaving 4 bases between them. The germline gives CDR1 SNHLY, CDR2 FYNNEI. CDR3 in DNA: TGTGCCAGCAGTGAGTCGAAAAACATTCAGTACTTC. Its translation: CASSESKNIQYF.

The V gene is TRBV15, the J gene TRBJ2-7; 8 nucleotides align to TRBD1. The CDR3 runs to 15 residues. The germline V gene has CDR1 LNHNV and CDR2 YYDKDF (reference sequence). V lost 5 bases to trimming and J lost 4 bases; unmatched junction nucleotides: 10. In DNA form, the CDR3 reads TGTGCCACCAGCGCCAGGACAGGGTGGGTATACGAGCAGTACTTC. Its protein is CATSARTGWVYEQYF.

This clone was counted a single time. The chain recombines TRBV2 with TRBJ1-6; no reliable D call. Germline V gives CDR1 SNHLY, CDR2 FYNNEI. The CDR3 has 13 amino acids. Trimming left V 9 bases short and J 7 bases short, with 13 bases between. Written as DNA, the CDR3 is TGTGCCAGTGGCCGGGATCCGAATTCACCCCTCCACTTT. Amino acids: CASGRDPNSPLHF.

This chain joins TRBV9 and TRBJ2-1; 11 bases fit TRBD2. The CDR3 length is 18 residues. Germline CDR1 is SGDLS and CDR2 is YYNGEE. The ends lost 2 bases at V and 0 bases at J; junction bases unmatched: 7. The CDR3 here is CASSVLAGGDPSYNEQFF. In DNA, the CDR3 is TGTGCCAGCAGCGTGTTAGCGGGGGGGGATCCCTCCTACAATGAGCAGTTCTTC. The full variable domain, completed using reference TRBV9 and TRBJ2-1, is DSGVTQTPKHLITATGQRVTLRCSPRSGDLSVYWYQQSLDQGLQFLIQYYNGEERAKGNILERFSAQQFPDLHSELNLSSLELGDSALYFCASSVLAGGDPSYNEQFFGPGTRLTVL.

The gene calls are TRBV19 and TRBJ2-7; 8 nucleotides line up with TRBD2. The CDR3 runs 15 residues. With V trimmed by 3 bases and J by 1 base, 5 bases remained unmatched. Germline assignment: CDR1 LNHDA and CDR2 SQIVND (reference sequence). DNA for the CDR3: TGTGCCAGTAGTATTCGACTAGCGAGATCCTACGAGCAGTACTTC. This sequence encodes CASSIRLARSYEQYF. Variable domain in full (rest from reference TRBV19 and TRBJ2-7): DGGITQSPKYLFRKEGQNVTLSCEQNLNHDAMYWYRQDPGQGLRLIYYSQIVNDFQKGDIAEGYSVSREKKESFPLTVTSAQKNPTAFYLCASSIRLARSYEQYFGPGTRLTVT.

The rearrangement joins TRBV14 to TRBJ2-1; D may be TRBD1 or TRBD2 (6 bases each). The CDR3 loop spans 17 amino acids. The germline V and J ends were trimmed by 2 bases and 1 base, with 15 bases remaining between them. Germline-derived CDR1 and CDR2 are SGHDN and FVKESK. The CDR3 region is CASSQLGGPTSYNEQFF. The CDR3 nucleotides are TGTGCCAGCAGCCAACTTGGGGGGCCAACTTCCTACAATGAGCAGTTCTTC.

The V and J genes are TRBV7-3 and TRBJ2-1, with 8 bases lining up with TRBD1. J was trimmed by 2 bases and V by 4 bases; bases with no gene match: 1. The CDR3 loop spans 14 amino acids. Germline V gives CDR1 SGHTA, CDR2 FQGTGA. Here the CDR3 reads CASSSGQAYNEQFF. In DNA, the CDR3 is TGTGCCAGCAGCTCGGGACAGGCCTACAATGAGCAGTTCTTC. Together with reference TRBV7-3 and TRBJ2-1, the CDR3 gives the full variable domain: GAGVSQTPSNKVTEKGKYVELRCDPISGHTALYWYRQSLGQGPEFLIYFQGTGAADDSGLPNDRFFAVRPEGSVSTLKIQRTERGDSAVYLCASSSGQAYNEQFFGPGTRLTVL.

The V and J genes are TRBV5-5 and TRBJ1-1; TRBD1 matches at 7 bases. This CDR3 has 14 amino acids. V gave up 5 bases and J gave up 13 bases; unmatched junction bases: 17. The V gene's germline CDR1 is SGHKS and CDR2 YYEKEE (reference sequence). The CDR3 sequence is CASRFTGVEQIGFF. The CDR3 nucleotides read TGTGCCAGCAGGTTTACAGGGGTGGAACAAATCGGTTTCTTT.

The chain carries TRBV5-1 and TRBJ1-2, with a weak D call TRBD1 (6 bases). Per germline, CDR1 SGHRS and CDR2 YFSETQ. Trimming stripped 6 bases from V and 5 bases from J, with 17 bases between. CDR3 length equals 14 residues. CDR3 nucleotides: TGCGCCAGCACCCTGGGGGCAGCAAGTTATGGCTACACCTTC. Its protein product is CASTLGAASYGYTF.

The chain combines TRBV10-3 with TRBJ1-5; TRBD1 matches at 8 bases. Losses at the gene ends were 6 bases for V and 7 bases for J; bases not matched to a gene: 5. In germline, CDR1 is ENHRY, CDR2 SYGVKD. This CDR3 is built from 13 residues. CDR3 residues: CAIRDRDGQPQHF. The CDR3 DNA reads TGTGCCATCAGGGACAGGGATGGGCAGCCCCAGCATTTT.

The chain couples TRBV7-9 to TRBJ1-4; a possible D gene is TRBD1 (5 bases). The V end was cut by 4 bases, the J end by 7 bases, with 13 bases between. The CDR3 totals 14 residues. Germline CDR1 reads SEHNR; CDR2 reads FQNEAQ (reference sequence). CDR3 DNA: TGTGCCAGCAGCTCGACGGGGGTTGGTGAAAAACTGTTTTTT. It yields the protein CASSSTGVGEKLFF.

The rearrangement links TRBV30 to TRBJ1-2; D is undetermined. Germline CDR1 GTSNPN, CDR2 SVGIG (reference sequence). V lost 7 bases and J 8 bases, leaving 23 bases between the germline ends. This CDR3 has 14 residues. CDR3 bases: TGTGCCTTTGATAAGGGCCTTAGGACTGGGGGCTACACCTTC. This codes for CAFDKGLRTGGYTF.

The chain uses TRBV9 and TRBJ2-1; no reliable D call. V was trimmed by 0 bases and J by 9 bases, leaving 7 bases between them. The length of the CDR3 is 12 residues. CDR1 is SGDLS, CDR2 YYNGEE, per germline. Written as DNA, the CDR3 is TGTGCCAGCAGCGTAGGTGGAAGTGAGCAGTTCTTC. The encoded protein is CASSVGGSEQFF.

This clone was detected only once. This chain links TRBV7-2 with TRBJ1-2, with D possibly being TRBD1 (6 bases). With 5 bases removed from V and 0 bases from J, the gap between germline ends came to 16 bases. From germline, CDR1 is SGHTA and CDR2 FQGNSA. The CDR3 is 16 residues long. The CDR3 DNA reads as TGTGCCAGCAGCCTACAGGGTACCCAAGCTAACTATGGCTACACCTTC. This gives the protein CASSLQGTQANYGYTF.

The chain has TRBV18 and TRBJ2-5; TRBD1 is a possible D gene (5 bases). In germline, CDR1 is KGHSH, CDR2 LQKENI. This CDR3 comprises 16 residues. V shed 4 bases and J shed 5 bases, with 20 bases lying between them. The CDR3 DNA follows: TGTGCCAGCTCACAGTCCGCAGGGTTCCGTCGGGAGACCCAGTACTTC. This encodes CASSQSAGFRRETQYF.

The gene calls are TRBV5-6 and TRBJ1-3, with 7 bases identical to TRBD1. Germline CDR1 reads SGHDT; CDR2 reads YYEEEE. The junction had 5 bases not matched to a gene; V was cut back by 4 bases and J by 1 base. This CDR3 comprises 15 residues. The CDR3 DNA reads TGTGCCAGCAGCAGGGGGCCTATTTCTGGAAACACCATATATTTT. Residues: CASSRGPISGNTIYF.

The chain combines TRBV19 with TRBJ2-2, with 7 bases that match TRBD1. The CDR3 contains 16 residues. CDR1 is LNHDA, CDR2 SQIVND, per germline (reference sequence). J gave up 4 bases and V 5 bases, and 10 bases lay outside the gene matches. The CDR3 nucleotides are TGTGCCAGTAGTCTGCGGGCAGGGGGTGGCACCGGGGAGCTGTTTTTT. Amino acids: CASSLRAGGGTGELFF.

This chain joins TRBV7-3 and TRBJ2-3, with D perhaps assigned TRBD1 or TRBD2 (5 bases each). The germline V gene has CDR1 SGHTA and CDR2 FQGTGA. This CDR3 contains 16 residues. The V end was cut by 0 bases, the J end by 0 bases, with 10 bases between. The CDR3 DNA follows: TGTGCCAGCAGCTTAACTAGGGACCATAGCACAGATACGCAGTATTTT. This sequence encodes CASSLTRDHSTDTQYF.

CDR3 DNA: TGCAGCGTTGAAGGCGTAGGGGAAGGAGCTTTCTTT. Protein sequence: CSVEGVGEGAFF. The chain is built from TRBV29-1 and TRBJ1-1; D might be TRBD1 (5 bases). The V and J ends lost 1 base and 10 bases respectively, with 13 bases between them. CDR1 is SQVTM and CDR2 is ANQGSEA in the germline V gene. The CDR3 sequence is 12 residues long.

The rearrangement links TRBV5-5 to TRBJ1-4; D not certain. The V gene's germline CDR1 is SGHKS and CDR2 YYEKEE (reference sequence). CDR3 length equals 14 residues. Trimming shortened V by 0 bases and J by 8 bases, and 11 bases separated the two germline ends. The CDR3 nucleotides are TGTGCCAGCAGCTTGGGGCGGGGAGGAGAAAAACTGTTTTTT. This codes for CASSLGRGGEKLFF.